This T cell receptor beta chain was obtained from a study of cytomegalovirus exposure and HLA in healthy donors (dated by TCRdb to about 2017). Notes on the research overall: An earlier analysis of some 600 of the donors reported 276 Gb of sequence data and around 100 million unique TCR beta sequences obtained from approximately 180 million T cells. An early release that covered 500 to 800 HLA-typed donors contained approximately 300 gigabases of sequencing data and around 80 million unique TCR sequences. The genetic ancestry cluster associated with self-reported Caucasian donors included roughly 84% of the roughly 400 genotyped donors. The aim of the study was to test whether cataloging public T cell receptors could identify signatures of past pathogen exposure. The study used immunosequencing to profile the T cell repertoires of approximately 640 subjects and linked those repertoires to cytomegalovirus serostatus. A separate validation cohort of 100 to 150 different subjects was used in addition to the 666-subject first cohort. The study combined high-throughput TCR immunosequencing, statistical association of individual TCRs with disease status, and machine learning to predict cytomegalovirus infection status. A later analysis re-analyzed previously published TCR beta repertoires from 550 to 700 donors and added high-resolution HLA genotyping to study TCR occurrence patterns. The later analysis used no new phenotypic data to find candidate immune exposures, relying instead on TCR beta sequences and their occurrence across donors. To decide whether each TCR beta V gene segment behaved as functional or pseudogenic, an earlier analysis of some 600 of the donors relied on high-throughput TCR beta sequencing. Alongside the repertoire data, information on donor age, sex, ethnicity and CMV serostatus was compiled. A later genetic analysis took genome-wide SNP genotypes for about 55% of the 666 donors and used that subset as a discovery cohort. Every repertoire in the discovery cohort had been generated on one and the same sequencing platform. HLA typing included class I and class II loci at four-digit resolution. Typing coverage differed by locus: A, B, C, DRB1 and DQB1 were typed in about 629-640 donors, DQA1 in 522, DPA1 in some 610, and DPB1 in roughly 470. Roughly 5 DR-DQ haplotypes were handled as single units for association and clustering, since linkage in the cohort was strong. On average, around 240,000 unique TCR beta nucleotide sequences were sequenced per donor among some 430 genotyped donors of the cohort, with approximately 18% of those sequences being non-productive.

Germline trimming: 7 bases from V, 3 bases from J; junction bases outside gene matches: 6. The CDR3 measures 14 amino acids from cysteine to phenylalanine. The read is trimmed to its CDR3 DNA, 42 bases read in frame from base 1. In the germline V gene, CDR1 corresponds to SNHLY and CDR2 to FYNNEI. The library was produced with the immunoSEQ multiplex PCR assay. For the multiplex PCR, a mixture combining 60 forward primers for TCR Vbeta segments and 13 reverse primers for TCR Jbeta segments was used. The CDR3 region of rearranged TCR beta genes was amplified from genomic DNA with a multiplex PCR assay. The amplified TCR beta libraries were sequenced on the Illumina HiSeq System as 87-base-pair reads. In the original analysis: In a later analysis, roughly 80 million unique TCR beta chains were counted across the roughly 670 repertoires, and some 10 million of these chains were shared by at least two donors. To remove PCR and sequencing errors, raw reads were error-corrected and collapsed into unique sequences using a nearest-neighbor algorithm that merged closely related sequences. CDR3 sequences were aligned to IMGT reference sequences to assign V, D and J gene segments. For a sequence to be retained, a match of at least six nucleotides to both a V gene segment and a J gene segment was required. A rearrangement counted as productive if the CDR3 had no stop codons and remained in frame with V and J, and every other rearrangement counted as non-productive. CDR3 was defined according to IMGT convention as the region running from the second conserved V-encoded cysteine to the conserved J-encoded phenylalanine. In an earlier analysis of 500 to 650 of the donors, sequences lacking an unambiguous match to a single V gene segment were excluded. In an earlier analysis of approximately 610 of the donors, V segments were called functional above 56.7% productive rearrangements and were called segregating when the between-donor standard deviation exceeded 5%. To diagnose cytomegalovirus status from the catalog of TCR beta chain sequences, a statistical classification framework was built. In a later analysis, TCR nucleotide sequences were compared against IMGT/GENE-DB human TR gene sequences so that V and J genes could be assigned. The TCRdist pipeline was used in a later analysis to assign CDR3 sequences and most-parsimonious VDJ recombination scenarios. In a later analysis, every TCR beta chain was defined by the combination of its CDR3 amino acid sequence and its V-gene family, and reads without a unique V-gene family were dropped. As a way to deal with suspected cross-contamination and a sequencing artifact, a later analysis dropped over 550 nucleotide sequences that were highly shared and had low generation probability. A later analysis calculated a clonal expansion index for each public chain from normalized within-repertoire ranks of inferred template counts. Generation probabilities in a later analysis came from a VDJ recombination model fitted to out-of-frame rearrangements, and those results were checked against IGoR. Hypergeometric tests were used in a later analysis to score TCR-TCR, TCR-HLA and TCR-CMV co-occurrence, with a repertoire-size bias correction applied to the TCR pairs. A later analysis estimated false discovery rates by permuting HLA or CMV assignments 20 times. In a later analysis, co-occurring TCRs were grouped using DBSCAN, with TCRdist sequence similarity added in when clustering inside HLA-allele-positive subsets. Co-occurrence clustering excluded repertoires with fewer than 30,000 or more than 120,000 public chains, plus five with anomalous nucleotide sharing. TCRdb took this table from immuneACCESS and kept in-frame rearrangements with V and J called. Such tables lack part of the clones; where checked against another copy, unresolved V genes explain under half of the gap, and the rest is unexplained. That table is the source of V, J and clone size, and D and trimming were worked out from the DNA. The sample records some 38,000 clones, around half of which are singletons. The ten top clones hold 6.2% of the sample.

The cohort comprised several hundred healthy bone marrow donors. At the time of sampling, all cohort members were nominally healthy, though unrecorded immune exposures were likely present. The donor was CMV seropositive and was included in the group of almost 300 seropositive cohort members. A peripheral blood sample was collected from each donor, and TCR beta sequencing was performed on peripheral blood mononuclear cells. The Qiagen DNeasy Blood Extraction Kit was used to extract genomic DNA from the blood cell samples. This clone was seen only a few times. Its target antigen remains unknown. No quality values exist for individual bases; no much larger clone is one base distant. General conclusions and limits of the study: Correlated functional status among segregating V segments might be attributable to linkage disequilibrium, but an unknown experimental factor could not be ruled out. When HLA alleles, especially DR and DQ, strongly co-occurred, TCR associations were difficult to assign to individual alleles. Fewer than 20 rarely observed V segments, including chromosome 9 orphons, were excluded from the earlier analysis of a few hundred of the donors because counts were too low. An association between a missense DCLRE1C variant and V-gene and J-gene trimming of TCR beta chains was found in a later genetic analysis and replicated in an independent cohort. The study listed 164 TCR beta chains as associated with cytomegalovirus. Compared with the approximately 710-donor mean, donors in an Asian-associated ancestry cluster had fewer N-insertions in productive TCRs, according to a later genetic analysis. This cohort had only TCR beta chains sequenced, and the lack of alpha or paired-chain data limited which features could be detected. Roughly uniform sequencing depth across donors was assumed in presence/absence analyses, although this assumption may not hold. A few of the identified cytomegalovirus-associated TCR beta chains were confirmed in vitro to be specific for cytomegalovirus antigens. In a later analysis, HLA-associated TCR beta chains were found to be more clonally expanded and to have lower generation probabilities than equally common non-associated chains. In a later analysis, TCR association rates were found to vary across HLA loci, with the most associated TCRs seen for DRB1 alleles and the fewest for HLA-C alleles. Some IMGT-functional V segments, including TRBV6-2 and TRBV6-3, could not be distinguished by the 87-base-pair reads and were therefore excluded. Cytomegalovirus status was reported to be diagnosed by the classifier with high specificity and sensitivity in both the original and validation cohorts. Because HLA typing was missing for some donors at each locus, association tests included only the typed subset. The only immune exposure information available for the cohort was CMV serostatus. According to the authors, the approach could potentially be generalized to other disease states and immunological phenotypes. A later analysis reported that several top co-occurrence clusters appeared linked to parvovirus B19, influenza, CMV and Epstein-Barr virus. A cluster of highly shared sequence variants was judged likely to represent a technical artifact of the sequencing pipeline. While some public TCRs were present in many individuals, most TCR sequences turned up only very rarely across donors. Broadly in line with IMGT annotations, most TCR beta V segments showed up in productive rearrangements about 90% or about 30% of the time in an earlier analysis of a few hundred of the donors. In a later analysis, about 16,000 TCR beta sequences were associated with specific HLA alleles at a false discovery rate of 0.05. A further reported finding was that TCR beta sequences accurately predicted the HLA-A and HLA-B alleles for most subjects in the first cohort. In a later analysis, most CMV-associated TCR beta chains were found to appear HLA-restricted, with HLA associations seemingly driven largely by CMV exposure.

The origin of this receptor is a woman between 40 and 55 years old in good health and CMV-seropositive. The specimen sequenced was PBMCs. The V and J segments used are TRBV2 and TRBJ1-1; 9 bases in the junction line up with TRBD1. The CDR3 reads as follows: CASTPTGGDTEAFF. The DNA is as follows: TGTGCCAGCACCCCGACAGGGGGGGACACTGAAGCTTTCTTT.